Listed here are 15 T cell receptor beta chains from one sample, sequenced in a study of PD-L1 blockade in urothelial cancer. The time point: pretreatment peripheral blood. Libraries were prepared by immunoSEQ multiplex PCR; TCRdb keeps only in-frame clonotypes and omits some of them. The table has around 130,000 clones, less than 85% seen once; the top ten hold 3.2%. The sequencing here drew on PBMCs, taken around atezolizumab (anti-PD-L1) treatment. These receptor sequences come from a middle-aged man with urothelial cancer.

This chain links TRBV7-9 with TRBJ2-3; the D is unclear. This CDR3 region has 14 residues. V was trimmed by 3 bases and J by 1 base, leaving 8 bases between them. The germline CDR1 and CDR2 sequences are SEHNR and FQNEAQ (reference sequence). The CDR3 sequence: CASSFQGGTDTQYF. In nucleotides, the CDR3 is TGTGCCAGCAGCTTTCAAGGAGGCACAGATACGCAGTATTTT.

This sequence joins TRBV7-2 and TRBJ2-7; D unclear. The CDR3 totals 14 residues. Trimming left V 3 bases short and J 0 bases short, with 9 bases between. Germline V gene lookup returns CDR1 SGHTA and CDR2 FQGNSA. The CDR3 here is CASSFVGGSYEQYF. CDR3 DNA sequence: TGTGCCAGCAGCTTTGTCGGCGGCTCCTACGAGCAGTACTTC.

The rearrangement uses TRBV5-1 and TRBJ1-2; 8 bases line up with TRBD1. The germline V gene encodes CDR1 SGHRS and CDR2 YFSETQ. The CDR3 runs 15 residues. V was pared by 3 bases and J by 6 bases, with 10 bases of the junction left unmatched. The CDR3 loop is CASSSGGATLNGYTF. Here the CDR3 DNA reads TGCGCCAGCAGCTCAGGGGGCGCAACGTTGAATGGCTACACCTTC.

The rearrangement links TRBV21-1 to TRBJ2-7; TRBD2, the table's D call, was not compared with the DNA. TRBV21-1 constitutes a pseudogene. This CDR3 is built from 15 residues. As DNA, the CDR3 is TGTGCCAGCAGCAAGACTAGCGGGGAACCGTACGAGCAGTACTTC. Amino acid sequence: CASSKTSGEPYEQYF.

The rearrangement joins TRBV29-1 to TRBJ1-1; no definite D call. CDR3 length: 12 residues. Germline CDR1 is SQVTM and CDR2 is ANQGSEA. Trimming removed 4 bases from V and 6 bases from J, with 12 bases in between. The CDR3 spells CSVVEGYPEAFF. In DNA form, the CDR3 reads TGCAGCGTTGTTGAGGGTTACCCTGAAGCTTTCTTT.

The rearrangement uses TRBV7-8 and TRBJ1-2; 11 nucleotides match TRBD1. From germline, CDR1 is SGHVS and CDR2 FQNEAQ. The V segment lost 3 bases and the J segment 4 bases; nucleotides outside the gene matches: 4. The CDR3 has 15 amino acids. CDR3 DNA: TGTGCCAGCAGCTTGGGGACAGGGGGAGCCTATGGCTACACCTTC. Amino acids: CASSLGTGGAYGYTF.

CDR3 amino acids: CASSRGLAGETQYF. CDR3 in DNA: TGTGCCAGCAGCCGAGGACTAGCGGGAGAGACCCAGTACTTC. The genes are TRBV11-1 and TRBJ2-5, with 11 bases matching TRBD2. Germline V gene data show CDR1 as SGHAT and CDR2 as FQDESV (reference sequence). With V trimmed by 5 bases and J by 4 bases, 3 bases remained unmatched. This CDR3 spans 14 amino acids. Full variable domain (remainder filled in from reference TRBV11-1 and TRBJ2-5): EAEVAQSPRYKITEKSQAVAFWCDPISGHATLYWYRQILGQGPELLVQFQDESVVDDSQLPKDRFSAERLKGVDSTLKIQPAELGDSAMYLCASSRGLAGETQYFGPGTRLLVL.

The J gene is TRBJ1-2, the V gene TRBV7-3; 8 positions match TRBD1. The CDR3 loop spans 14 amino acids. J gave up 4 bases and V 5 bases, and 6 bases lay outside the gene matches. Germline CDR1 is SGHTA and CDR2 is FQGTGA. CDR3 nucleotides: TGTGCCAGCAGCGAAAACACAGGGGGCTATGGCTACACCTTC. Encoded protein: CASSENTGGYGYTF. Together with reference TRBV7-3 and TRBJ1-2, the CDR3 gives the full variable domain: GAGVSQTPSNKVTEKGKYVELRCDPISGHTALYWYRQSLGQGPEFLIYFQGTGAADDSGLPNDRFFAVRPEGSVSTLKIQRTERGDSAVYLCASSENTGGYGYTFGSGTRLTVV.

The count of this clone is one. One end of the junction fails to match germline, which may point to a read error. The chain links TRBV7-7 to TRBJ2-5; 7 bases agree with TRBD2. Germline V gene data show CDR1 as SSHAT and CDR2 as FNYEAQ (reference sequence). This CDR3 comprises 13 residues. Written as DNA, the CDR3 is TGTGCTAGCAGCTTAAGCGGGATGAGCACCCAGTACTTC. Encoded protein: CASSLSGMSTQYF.

This clone has more than one count but fewer than ten. V gene TRBV19 combines with J gene TRBJ1-1, with TRBD1 as a possible D gene (5 bases). Trimming shortened V by 3 bases and J by 2 bases, and 16 bases separated the two germline ends. Germline V gene lookup returns CDR1 LNHDA and CDR2 SQIVND (reference sequence). There are 16 residues in the CDR3. CDR3 nucleotides: TGTGCCAGTAGTATTAGGGAGGGCAGGGCCAACACTGAAGCTTTCTTT. Protein: CASSIREGRANTEAFF. Supplemented by reference TRBV19 and TRBJ1-1, the full variable domain reads DGGITQSPKYLFRKEGQNVTLSCEQNLNHDAMYWYRQDPGQGLRLIYYSQIVNDFQKGDIAEGYSVSREKKESFPLTVTSAQKNPTAFYLCASSIREGRANTEAFFGQGTRLTVV.

The gene calls are TRBV7-2 and TRBJ1-5; D gene uncertain. Deletions cut 4 bases from V and 5 bases from J, with 9 bases between. Germline values: CDR1 SGHTA, CDR2 FQGNSA. The CDR3 runs 13 residues. The CDR3 nucleotides read TGTGCCAGCAGCTCAATGAGGCATCAGCCCCAGCATTTT. Its translation is CASSSMRHQPQHF.

Only a few counts were recorded for this clone. The chain carries TRBV4-1 and TRBJ1-5, with D possibly being TRBD1 (5 bases). CDR1 is MGHRA and CDR2 is YSYEKL in the germline V gene. This CDR3 is 15 amino acids long. Trimming left V 4 bases short and J 5 bases short, with 15 bases between. This CDR3 reads CASSLRAGGDQPQHF. The CDR3 bases are TGCGCCAGCAGCCTCAGAGCGGGGGGGGATCAGCCCCAGCATTTT.

This rearrangement joins TRBV4-1 to TRBJ1-2; tentative D call: TRBD1 (6 bases). CDR1 MGHRA and CDR2 YSYEKL come from the germline V gene. Trimming shortened V by 0 bases and J by 4 bases, and 15 bases separated the two germline ends. CDR3 size: 16 residues. Here the CDR3 DNA reads TGCGCCAGCAGCCAAGAGCCGGGACAAAGCTTCTATGGCTACACCTTC. Its protein is CASSQEPGQSFYGYTF.

The chain combines TRBV5-4 with TRBJ2-3, with TRBD2 matching 10 bases. The V and J ends lost 3 bases and 3 bases, in that order; junction bases with no gene match: 1. CDR1 and CDR2 (germline): SGHNT, YYREEE (reference sequence). CDR3 length: 14 amino acids. The CDR3 DNA follows: TGTGCCAGCAGCTCGGGACTAGCGACAGATACGCAGTATTTT. This translates into CASSSGLATDTQYF.

CDR3 sequence reads: CASSPPGQEETQYF. In DNA form, the CDR3 reads TGTGCCAGCAGCCCCCCCGGACAGGAAGAGACCCAGTACTTC. The V call is TRBV7-9, the J call TRBJ2-5; the match to TRBD1 covers 7 bases. The J segment lost 3 bases and the V segment lost 5 bases, leaving 6 bases of the junction unmatched. CDR1 is SEHNR and CDR2 is FQNEAQ in the germline V gene (reference sequence). The length of the CDR3 is 14 residues.